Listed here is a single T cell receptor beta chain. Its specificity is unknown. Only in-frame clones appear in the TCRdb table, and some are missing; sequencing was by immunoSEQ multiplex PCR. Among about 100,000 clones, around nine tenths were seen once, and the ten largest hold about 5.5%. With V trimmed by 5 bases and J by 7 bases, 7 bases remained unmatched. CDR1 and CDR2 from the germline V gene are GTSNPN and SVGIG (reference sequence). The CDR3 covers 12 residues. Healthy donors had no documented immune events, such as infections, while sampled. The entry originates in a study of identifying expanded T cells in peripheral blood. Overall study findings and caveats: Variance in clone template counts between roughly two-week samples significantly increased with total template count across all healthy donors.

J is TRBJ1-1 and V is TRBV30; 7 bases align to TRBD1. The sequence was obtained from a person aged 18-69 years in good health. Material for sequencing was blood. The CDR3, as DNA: TGTGCCTGGGAGGGGGCGCGAATTGAAGCTTTCTTT. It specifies CAWEGARIEAFF.